This TCR beta chain was captured by sequencing in a study of shared clonotypes between healthy human individuals. Study background: Aged between 18 and 49, the donors were a couple of women and a few men. For every donor, three CD4 naive, three CD4 memory, two CD8 naive and one CD8 memory plates were used.

This clone is a singleton in its sample. What it binds is not known. Broader study findings: Estimated richness values were generally larger in naive subsets than in memory subsets.

Some clones are missing from TCRdb's copy, which holds only in-frame ones; the method was immunoSEQ multiplex PCR. The data show 600,000 to 750,000 clones, with roughly 78% seen just once and about 2% held by the top ten. The CDR3 length is 14 residues. V shed 1 base and J shed 4 bases, with 13 bases lying between them. Germline values: CDR1 GTSNPN, CDR2 SVGIG (reference sequence). This TCR was recovered from a young woman in good health. The specimen was memory CD4+ T cells sorted from blood. Described subset: CD45RA-negative fraction. The chain joins TRBV30 to TRBJ1-2, with D unclear. In DNA, the CDR3 is TGTGCCTGGAGTGGGGTGGAGAACAGCTATGGCTACACCTTC. This gives the protein CAWSGVENSYGYTF.